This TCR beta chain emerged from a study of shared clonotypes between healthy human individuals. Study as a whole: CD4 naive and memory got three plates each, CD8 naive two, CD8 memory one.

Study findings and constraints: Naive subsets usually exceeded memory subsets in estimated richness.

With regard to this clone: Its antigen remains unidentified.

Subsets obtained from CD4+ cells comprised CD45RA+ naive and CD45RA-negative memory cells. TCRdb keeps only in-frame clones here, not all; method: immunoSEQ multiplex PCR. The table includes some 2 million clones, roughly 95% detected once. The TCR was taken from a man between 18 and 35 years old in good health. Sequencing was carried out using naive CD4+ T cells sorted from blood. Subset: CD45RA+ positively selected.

The CDR3 loop is CASSLDPSLTSGHNEQFF. CDR3 sequence (DNA): TGCGCCAGCAGCTTGGACCCCAGTTTGACTAGCGGTCACAATGAGCAGTTCTTC. The rearrangement joins TRBV5-1 to TRBJ2-1; 9 bases align to TRBD2. From germline, CDR1 is SGHRS and CDR2 YFSETQ. After removal of 0 bases from V and 5 bases from J, the junction contained 12 bases not matched to a gene. The CDR3 runs to 18 residues.